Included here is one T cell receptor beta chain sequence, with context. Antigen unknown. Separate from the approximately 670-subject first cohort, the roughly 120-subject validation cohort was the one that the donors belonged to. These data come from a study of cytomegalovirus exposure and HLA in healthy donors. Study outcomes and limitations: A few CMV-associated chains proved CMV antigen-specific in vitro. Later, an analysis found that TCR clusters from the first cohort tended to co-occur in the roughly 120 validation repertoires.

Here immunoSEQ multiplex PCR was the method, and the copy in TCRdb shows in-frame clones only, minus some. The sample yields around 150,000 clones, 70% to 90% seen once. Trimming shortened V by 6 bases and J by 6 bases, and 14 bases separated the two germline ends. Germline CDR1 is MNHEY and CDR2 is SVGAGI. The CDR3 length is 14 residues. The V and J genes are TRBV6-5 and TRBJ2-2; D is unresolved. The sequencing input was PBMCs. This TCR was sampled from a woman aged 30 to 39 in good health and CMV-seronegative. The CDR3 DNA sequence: TGTGCCAGCAGCCGCAAAGCAGACCCCGGGGAGCTGTTTTTT. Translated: CASSRKADPGELFF.